The following is a T cell receptor (beta chain) sequence with its context. The sample comes from a study of control samples from healthy donors and cancer patients. The V gene lost 1 base and the J gene lost 4 bases, with 12 bases spanning the gap. Germline V gives CDR1 SGHTA, CDR2 FQGNSA. The CDR3 is made up of 15 amino acids. TCRdb keeps only in-frame clones here, not all; method: immunoSEQ multiplex PCR. The sample lists some 150,000 clones, more than 85% occurring once. Input material: blood. The rearrangement joins TRBV7-2 to TRBJ2-3; D may match TRBD1 or TRBD2 (5 bases each). This TCR was sampled from a man aged 25 to 40 in good health. The CDR3 loop reads CASSLDGVGADTQYF. DNA of the CDR3: TGTGCCAGCAGCTTAGACGGGGTAGGGGCAGATACGCAGTATTTT.